Below, 10 T cell receptor beta chains from the same sample are listed, as sequenced in a study of identical twins. TCRdb re-analysed the 5' RACE reads in MiXCR, keeping a single row per CDR3 protein. The sample gives some 690,000 distinct CDR3 sequences, approximately 21% of which show up once; more than 4% is in the top ten. The same data also went into a second study, on T cells expressing NK-cell markers.

Sequencing was performed on PBMCs. Receptors were obtained from a woman between 18 and 30 years old in good health.

The CDR3 DNA sequence: TGTGCCAGCAGCTTAGCGAGGCCGTCAGCTCAAATCTATTACTCCTACAATGAGCAGTTCTTC. Translated: CASSLARPSAQIYYSYNEQFF. V and J are TRBV7-6 and TRBJ2-1, with D unresolved. Trimming removed 0 bases at V and 0 bases at J, with 24 bases between. The CDR3 consists of 21 residues. The germline gives CDR1 SGHVS, CDR2 FNYEAQ.

The gene calls are TRBV27 and TRBJ2-1; the D is unclear. V lost 2 bases to trimming and J lost 6 bases, with 8 bases between them. Germline V gene lookup returns CDR1 MNHEY and CDR2 SMNVEV (reference sequence). The length of the CDR3 is 13 residues. CDR3 residues: CASSLLLGNEQFF. CDR3 DNA: TGTGCCAGCAGTTTACTCTTGGGCAATGAGCAGTTCTTC.

The chain has TRBV27 and TRBJ2-2, with D hard to call. Trimming took 5 bases from V and 6 from J, leaving 7 bases between them. CDR1 is MNHEY and CDR2 is SMNVEV in the germline V gene (reference sequence). This CDR3 has 12 residues. Here the CDR3 reads CASSDRAGELFF. CDR3 DNA sequence: TGTGCCAGCAGTGACCGGGCCGGGGAGCTGTTTTTT.

There are many counts of this clonotype. The chain carries TRBV10-3 and TRBJ2-1, with 7 bases that match TRBD2. The CDR3 contains 13 residues. Germline values: CDR1 ENHRY, CDR2 SYGVKD. V lost 8 bases, J lost 8 bases, and 9 bases stayed unmatched. The CDR3 sequence: CAIGGGSLYEQFF. The CDR3 DNA follows: TGTGCCATCGGGGGAGGGTCGCTCTATGAGCAGTTCTTC.

This clonotype was recorded at least ten times. The chain has TRBV6-6 and TRBJ2-1; TRBD2 matches 12 bases. The CDR3 is 18 residues long. Germline trimming cut 0 bases from V and 4 bases from J; bases unmatched to any gene: 7. Germline V gene sequence: CDR1 MNHNY, CDR2 SVGAGI (reference sequence). The CDR3 reads CASSYSPSSGRGYNEQFF. Here the CDR3 DNA reads TGTGCCAGCAGTTACTCGCCCTCTAGCGGGAGGGGTTACAATGAGCAGTTCTTC.

The rearrangement uses TRBV7-9 and TRBJ2-7; D remains ambiguous. In germline, CDR1 is SEHNR, CDR2 FQNEAQ (reference sequence). V gave up 5 bases and J gave up 5 bases, with 13 bases separating them. The CDR3 has 13 residues. In DNA, the CDR3 is TGTGCCAGCAGCGTATTTGAGTTGGACGAGCAGTACTTC. Amino acids: CASSVFELDEQYF.

This clonotype occurred a few times. This rearrangement joins TRBV12-3 or TRBV12-4 to TRBJ1-1; D is ambiguous. Trimming removed 2 bases from V and 0 bases from J, with 7 bases in between. CDR3 length: 14 amino acids. The CDR3 reads CASSLRAVNTEAFF. The CDR3, as DNA: TGTGCCAGCAGTTTAAGGGCGGTGAACACTGAAGCTTTCTTT.

This chain uses TRBV14 with TRBJ2-7; D tentatively fits TRBD1 or TRBD2 (5 bases each). CDR1 and CDR2 from the germline V gene are SGHDN and FVKESK. The length of the CDR3 is 11 residues. V was pared by 1 base and J by 8 bases, with 6 bases between. The CDR3 here is CASSQGGKQYF. CDR3 sequence (DNA): TGTGCCAGCAGCCAAGGGGGGAAGCAGTACTTC. Full variable domain (outside the CDR3, taken from reference TRBV14 and TRBJ2-7): EAGVTQFPSHSVIEKGQTVTLRCDPISGHDNLYWYRRVMGKEIKFLLHFVKESKQDESGMPNNRFLAERTGGTYSTLKVQPAELEDSGVYFCASSQGGKQYFGPGTRLTVT.

The chain has TRBV7-2 and TRBJ2-1; 11 bases map to TRBD2. The trim removed 5 bases at V and 5 bases at J, leaving 11 bases unmatched. The CDR3 is made up of 17 amino acids. Germline V gene lookup returns CDR1 SGHTA and CDR2 FQGNSA. CDR3 sequence: CASSVPGLAVINNEQFF. For the CDR3, the DNA is TGTGCCAGCAGCGTGCCGGGACTAGCGGTTATAAACAATGAGCAGTTCTTC.

V gene TRBV20-1 combines with J gene TRBJ2-7; 9 bases agree with TRBD1. The CDR3 runs to 13 residues. The germline gives CDR1 DFQATT, CDR2 SNEGSKA (reference sequence). Trimming cost V 5 bases and J 5 bases; bases outside gene matches: 7. The CDR3 sequence: CSALGQGSHEQYF. The CDR3 region has the DNA TGCAGTGCTCTGGGACAGGGTAGCCACGAGCAGTACTTC.